The TCR beta chain described here comes from a study of T cells in Graves' hyperthyroidism and ophthalmopathy (dated by TCRdb to between 2019 and 2020). At the level of the whole study: Peripheral blood samples were taken at initial diagnosis, before any treatment was given. TCR Vbeta CDR3 sequencing of 140 or so peripheral blood samples (roughly 41 ophthalmopathy, 75 to 80 hyperthyroidism and around 17 progressor patients) is reported in the paper. To identify TCR V-J signatures that set the groups apart, the researchers used a discovery cohort of more than 95 patients, made up of about 44 with Graves' ophthalmopathy and 57 with stable Graves' hyperthyroidism. The approximately 100 discovery patients were randomly split 7:3 into training and test sets. In about six Graves' hyperthyroidism patients, the study also compared T-cell repertoires from thyroid tissue with T-cell repertoires from blood. Prospective prediction of ophthalmopathy was tested in an independent validation cohort of fewer than 20 hyperthyroidism patients and 17 patients who later progressed to ophthalmopathy. After blood sampling, hyperthyroidism patients were treated with methimazole at a starting dose of 30 mg daily, and ophthalmopathy patients were treated with high-dose intravenous methylprednisolone.

Moderately to severely active disease, a Clinical Activity Score of at least 3, a NOSPECS grade of at least 4, and a duration under 3 months were present in ophthalmopathy patients. Patients with uncontrolled infections, other autoimmune diseases, pregnancy or lactation were excluded. Diagnoses were established on the basis of clinical symptoms, serum thyroxine and TRAb, thyroid ultrasound, and orbital computed tomography. PBMCs were separated from 10 ml of fresh peripheral blood using Ficoll-Paque density gradient centrifugation. Total RNA was extracted using Trizol reagent, and RNA quality was assessed on an Agilent 2100 Bioanalyzer. TCR beta CDR3 regions were amplified from RNA transcripts. For the first round of RT-PCR on the TCR CDR3, the HTBI primer set was used together with the Qiagen OneStep RT-PCR kit. The libraries were constructed in a second round of multiplex PCR and then size-selected and purified. Paired-end sequencing of the libraries was performed with 100 bp reads on an Illumina HiSeq2000. In the authors' own workflow: Raw data were processed with SOAPnuke, discarding reads with adapters, uncalled bases, mean Phred below 15, or no exact constant-primer or identifier match. COPE v1.2.5 was used to merge high-quality paired reads, and clonotypes were defined as unique nucleotide sequences. Clonotypes were aligned to IMGT TRBV, TRBD and TRBJ reference segments using MiTCR v1.1. The analysis was restricted to V-J combinations with a frequency above 0.0001, which together covered 99.2% of the repertoires. The TCS score was defined as F50 (clonal expansion) divided by E x V (chaos), with BLOSUM62-based TCRdist calculated between CDR3 peptides within each V-J. Welch's t-statistics and random forest reduced fewer than 600 V-J features to 13, which were used in a naive Bayes classifier (R e1071). Clones were called with MiXCR by TCRdb after fastp trimmed the public reads at Q25, and only in-frame beta chains were retained. For every CDR3 protein sequence, its rows merge into one entry that carries the most common genes and DNA. TCRdb's processing, not the authors', yielded these V and J calls. This sample lists a few hundred thousand distinct CDR3 sequences; roughly 15% were detected once. The ten largest make up around 19% of the sample.

Concerning this clonotype: The antigen this receptor binds is unknown. Per-base quality was not reported, and no clone a single base away is much larger than it.

The paper as a whole reports these results and caveats: Ophthalmopathy was separated from stable hyperthyroidism by a 13 V-J signature model, with roughly 88% sensitivity and 81% to 83% specificity obtained in cross-validation and 80%/75% obtained in testing. In validation, the model predicted progression to ophthalmopathy a median of 6.5 months before onset, with roughly 71% sensitivity and more than 72% specificity. Most expanded thyroid clonotypes (frequency above 0.001) were also detected in blood, a finding suggesting that blood repertoires may reflect thyroid immune responses. Sample size was not statistically predetermined, and blinding of investigators to group allocation was not performed.

This TCR derives from a woman aged 30 to 39 with Graves' ophthalmopathy. What was sequenced was blood.

CDR3 protein: CASSADRGFSYNEQFF. The nucleotides are TGTGCCAGCAGCGCGGACAGGGGTTTCTCCTACAATGAGCAGTTCTTC. The rearranged segments are TRBV2 and TRBJ2-1, and 9 junctional nucleotides match TRBD1. CDR1 and CDR2 are read off the germline V gene as SNHLY and FYNNEI. The CDR3 covers 16 residues, taking in both the cysteine and the phenylalanine. The read is trimmed to its CDR3 DNA, 48 bases read in frame from base 1. Trimming leaves V shorter by 6 bases and J shorter by 0 bases, with the junction holding 6 bases beyond the gene matches.